Shown below are 18 T cell receptor beta chains from a single sample sequenced in a study of blood T cell repertoires in COVID-19. This table comes from immunoSEQ multiplex PCR, and its TCRdb copy is limited to in-frame clones, with some not included. The table includes 210,000 or so clones, approximately 90% detected once. Sequenced sample: peripheral blood. The receptors derive from a man between 25 and 39 years old with acute or convalescent COVID-19.

The chain has TRBV20-1 and TRBJ2-1, with 13 bases fitting TRBD2. Trimming removed 3 bases from V and 0 bases from J; junction bases left unmatched: 17. The CDR3 runs 21 residues. Looked up from germline, CDR1 is DFQATT and CDR2 is SNEGSKA (reference sequence). The DNA of the CDR3 is TGCAGTGCTAGTACGCAGCTAGGACTAGCGGGAGTAATGAGCTCCTACAATGAGCAGTTCTTC. It encodes CSASTQLGLAGVMSSYNEQFF.

The chain joins TRBV5-6 to TRBJ2-7; the match to TRBD1 covers 7 bases. This CDR3 contains 14 residues. V was clipped by 7 bases and J by 2 bases; unmatched bases: 9. Germline V gene lookup returns CDR1 SGHDT and CDR2 YYEEEE. In nucleotides, the CDR3 is TGTGCCAGCCGAGAGACAGGGAGTACCTACGAGCAGTACTTC. Residues: CASRETGSTYEQYF.

This clone was seen a single time. The rearrangement joins TRBV6-5 to TRBJ1-1; D unclear. This CDR3 is 14 amino acids long. Trimming pared 2 bases from V and 4 bases from J, leaving 11 bases between. Germline assignment: CDR1 MNHEY and CDR2 SVGAGI. The CDR3 region is CASSYEGGGTEAFF. In nucleotides, the CDR3 is TGTGCCAGCAGTTACGAGGGAGGAGGCACTGAAGCTTTCTTT.

Points on this clone: The junction shows a germline mismatch at one end, possibly a read error. The rearrangement joins TRBV18 to TRBJ1-2; D not certain. The CDR3 extends over 13 amino acids. Looked up from germline, CDR1 is KGHSH and CDR2 is LQKENI. The DNA for the CDR3 is TGTGCCAGCTCGCCACTTGACACCTATGGCTACACCTTC. It codes for CASSPLDTYGYTF.

This chain joins TRBV19 and TRBJ1-2; no reliable D call. Germline CDR1 is LNHDA and CDR2 is SQIVND (reference sequence). The V and J ends lost 6 bases and 6 bases respectively, with 11 bases between them. The CDR3 is 12 residues long. CDR3 nucleotides: TGTGCCAGTAGCCGGGGTGTGCATGGCTACACCTTC. Protein: CASSRGVHGYTF.

The chain has TRBV5-6 and TRBJ2-5, with a possible D match to TRBD2 (6 bases). The CDR3 covers 14 residues. The V end lost 4 bases, the J end lost 4 bases, and 14 bases lay between the germline ends. In germline, CDR1 is SGHDT, CDR2 YYEEEE. The DNA of the CDR3 is TGTGCCAGCAGCCCAACGGGACTGGGAGAGACCCAGTACTTC. This sequence encodes CASSPTGLGETQYF.

V gene TRBV7-3 combines with J gene TRBJ2-3; 7 positions match TRBD2. With V trimmed by 5 bases and J by 4 bases, 12 bases remained unmatched. Germline V gene sequence: CDR1 SGHTA, CDR2 FQGTGA. CDR3 length: 16 residues. CDR3 amino acids: CASSPTAGGRADTQYF. DNA of the CDR3: TGTGCCAGCAGCCCCACAGCCGGGGGGAGGGCAGATACGCAGTATTTT.

V is TRBV5-6 and J is TRBJ2-1, with D possibly matching TRBD1 (6 bases). The CDR3 totals 14 residues. Germline V CDR1 and CDR2: SGHDT, YYEEEE. Deletions cut 5 bases from V and 9 bases from J, with 18 bases between. The CDR3 DNA reads as TGTGCCAGCAGTTCGTGGTGGGGGCCCCGTGAGCAGTTCTTC. This codes for CASSSWWGPREQFF.

The chain recombines TRBV6-5 with TRBJ2-1; weak D call: TRBD2 (6 bases). Germline values: CDR1 MNHEY, CDR2 SVGAGI. Trimming removed 10 bases from V and 6 bases from J, with 19 bases in between. The CDR3 is 14 residues long. CDR3 DNA: TGTGCCACCGCCGGGAGCGTAATCATCAATGAGCAGTTCTTC. It specifies CATAGSVIINEQFF.

V and J are TRBV23-1 and TRBJ2-7, with TRBD1 as a possible D gene (5 bases). TRBV23-1 is an ORF; its function is uncertain. The CDR3 consists of 16 residues. Trimming left V 3 bases short and J 3 bases short, with 18 bases between. CDR3 nucleotides: TGCGCCAGCAGTCACTCCTCGACAGCAGGAAACTACGAGCAGTACTTC. Its protein is CASSHSSTAGNYEQYF.

The chain carries TRBV7-9 and TRBJ1-1, with TRBD1 as a possible D gene (5 bases). The CDR3 is made up of 14 amino acids. V lost 2 bases and J 2 bases, leaving 9 bases between the germline ends. CDR1 is SEHNR, CDR2 FQNEAQ, per germline (reference sequence). CDR3: CASSLLGGNTEAFF. DNA of the CDR3: TGTGCCAGCAGCTTACTGGGGGGAAACACTGAAGCTTTCTTT.

The chain employs TRBV5-4 and TRBJ1-2; TRBD1 matches 8 bases. This CDR3 is built from 16 residues. The trim removed 5 bases at V and 8 bases at J, leaving 17 bases unmatched. Germline CDR1 reads SGHNT; CDR2 reads YYREEE (reference sequence). The CDR3 DNA is TGTGCCAGCAGTGTCGATCCGGGACAGGTTTTAGGGGGCTACACCTTC. Translating it yields CASSVDPGQVLGGYTF.

The V and J genes are TRBV5-5 and TRBJ2-1, with TRBD1 matching 7 bases. V gave up 4 bases and J gave up 14 bases; unmatched junction bases: 12. Germline V gene data show CDR1 as SGHKS and CDR2 as YYEKEE (reference sequence). This CDR3 spans 13 amino acids. The CDR3 sequence is CASSGTNRGEEFF. CDR3 DNA sequence: TGTGCCAGCAGCGGCACCAACAGGGGAGAGGAGTTCTTC.

V usage is TRBV18 and J usage is TRBJ2-7; TRBD1 matches at 8 bases. The CDR3 contains 16 residues. Germline V gives CDR1 KGHSH, CDR2 LQKENI. Trimming at V came to 4 bases and at J to 3 bases, leaving 11 bases not matched to a gene. CDR3 sequence reads: CASSLFQGASVYEQYF. DNA for the CDR3: TGTGCCAGCTCACTATTCCAGGGGGCGTCAGTCTACGAGCAGTACTTC.

This rearrangement joins TRBV10-1 to TRBJ2-3; D perhaps matches TRBD1 (6 bases). Germline assignment: CDR1 WNHNN and CDR2 SYGVQD (reference sequence). V lost 0 bases and J 5 bases, leaving 9 bases between the germline ends. This CDR3 contains 14 residues. The CDR3 loop reads CASSESTGRDTQYF. In DNA, the CDR3 is TGCGCCAGCAGTGAGTCGACAGGCAGAGATACGCAGTATTTT.

The chain joins TRBV13 to TRBJ2-1, with 8 bases identical to TRBD1. The germline CDR1 and CDR2 sequences are PRHDT and FYEKMQ (reference sequence). The V and J ends lost 6 bases and 9 bases, in that order; junction bases with no gene match: 10. The length of the CDR3 is 14 residues. CDR3 nucleotides: TGTGCCAGCAGGCCAGTCGGTCAGGGGGCTGAGCAGTTCTTC. This encodes CASRPVGQGAEQFF.

This rearrangement joins TRBV7-9 to TRBJ2-7, with a weak D call TRBD2 (6 bases). With 6 bases removed from V and 0 bases from J, the gap between germline ends came to 18 bases. The CDR3 length is 16 residues. The germline gives CDR1 SEHNR, CDR2 FQNEAQ (reference sequence). CDR3 residues: CASSPTRAGSSYEQYF. The CDR3, as DNA: TGTGCCAGCAGTCCTACTAGGGCGGGGAGCTCCTACGAGCAGTACTTC.

The chain has TRBV7-2 and TRBJ2-7; TRBD1 matches 9 bases. Trimming took 4 bases from V and 5 from J; bases not matched to a gene: 9. This CDR3 comprises 15 residues. The germline gives CDR1 SGHTA, CDR2 FQGNSA. CDR3 protein: CASSSVGTGYNEQYF. CDR3 DNA: TGTGCCAGCAGCTCGGTCGGGACAGGGTACAACGAGCAGTACTTC.